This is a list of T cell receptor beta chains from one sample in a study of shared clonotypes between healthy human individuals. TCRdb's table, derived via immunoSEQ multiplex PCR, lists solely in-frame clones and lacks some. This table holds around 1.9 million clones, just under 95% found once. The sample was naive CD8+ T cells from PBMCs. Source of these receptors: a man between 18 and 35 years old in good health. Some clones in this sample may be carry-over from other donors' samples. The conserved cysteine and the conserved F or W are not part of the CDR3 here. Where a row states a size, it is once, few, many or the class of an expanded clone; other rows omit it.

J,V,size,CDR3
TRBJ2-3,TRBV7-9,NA,ASSLGQGTDTQY
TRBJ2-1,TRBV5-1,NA,ASSLATGGRLYNEQF
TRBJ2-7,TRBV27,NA,ASSNRPGLFQTYEQY
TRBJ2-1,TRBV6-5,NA,ASSPGTRNEQF
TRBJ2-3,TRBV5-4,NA,ASSLGILAGSDTQY
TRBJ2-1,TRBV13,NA,ASSLGPPAGSYNEQF
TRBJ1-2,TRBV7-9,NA,ASSLGSQDPNYGYT
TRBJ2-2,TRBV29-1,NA,SVPGRAGELF
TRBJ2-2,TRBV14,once,ASSQGLRPGELF
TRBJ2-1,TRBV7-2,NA,ASSLLLAGNNEQF
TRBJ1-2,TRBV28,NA,ASSLEGDYGYT
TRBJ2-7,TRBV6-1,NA,ASSENSYEQY
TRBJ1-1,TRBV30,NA,AWSGPQNTEAF
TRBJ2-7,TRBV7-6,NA,ASSPRGVSSTYEQY
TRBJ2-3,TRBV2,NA,ASSGGRDRSWDTQY
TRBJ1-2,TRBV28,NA,ASSLIPSDYGYT
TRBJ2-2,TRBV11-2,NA,ASSLRDRGYTGELF
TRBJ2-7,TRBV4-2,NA,ASSKRGSQGAYEQY
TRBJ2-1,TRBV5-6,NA,ASSFPRILNEQF
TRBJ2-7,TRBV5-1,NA,ASSSPDRGYVEQY
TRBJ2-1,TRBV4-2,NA,ASSQGEGIISYNEQF
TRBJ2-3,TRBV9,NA,ASSVGLRGSPTDTQY
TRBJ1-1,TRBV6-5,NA,ASSQTGGSTEAF
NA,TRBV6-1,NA,ASSEVRLGITDEQY
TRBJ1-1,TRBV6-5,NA,ASSYSRLNTEAF
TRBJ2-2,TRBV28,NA,ASSFRTGAITGELF
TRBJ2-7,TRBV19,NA,ASSIGYEQY
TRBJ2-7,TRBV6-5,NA,ASSYSSGVEQY
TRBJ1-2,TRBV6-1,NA,ASSEAQGAFYGYT
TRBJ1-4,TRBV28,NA,ASSFPGEDEKLF
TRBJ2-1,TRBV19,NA,ASSIDPARGNEQF
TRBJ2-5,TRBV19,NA,ASSARQVQETQY
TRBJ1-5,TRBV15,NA,ATRDPGQGNQPQH
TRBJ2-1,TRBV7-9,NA,ASSLGGQF
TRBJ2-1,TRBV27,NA,ASSLKTPTYNEQF
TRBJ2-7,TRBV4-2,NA,ASSHGLAETYEQY
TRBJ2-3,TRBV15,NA,ATSGGRADGTDTQY
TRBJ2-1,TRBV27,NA,ASSPNRGGDNEQF
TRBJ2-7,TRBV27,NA,ASSFQGAGYEQY